The 14 T cell receptor beta chains below all came from one sample that was sequenced in a study of metastatic and nonmetastatic thyroid tumors. TCRdb recomputed clones from the PCR reads via MiXCR. Here the sample spans about 70,000 clones, 18% being singletons. Not a single patient had been given any form of treatment at any point before undergoing thyroid surgery. The sequencing input was blood. The receptors derive from a female donor with papillary thyroid cancer or a benign thyroid nodule (not recorded which). Some clones in this sample may be carry-over from other donors' samples.

This clone has at least ten counts. V is TRBV5-4 and J is TRBJ2-2; the D gene is possibly TRBD1 (5 bases). From germline, CDR1 is SGHNT and CDR2 YYREEE (reference sequence). The length of the CDR3 is 17 residues. V was trimmed by 2 bases and J by 2 bases, leaving 16 bases between them. The CDR3 region has the DNA TGTGCCAGCAGCTTTAGTACAGGTTGGGAAAACACCGGGGAGCTGTTTTTT. Translation gives CASSFSTGWENTGELFF.

The V gene is TRBV6-1, the J gene TRBJ2-7, with D perhaps TRBD1 (6 bases). CDR3 length: 14 amino acids. V was trimmed by 6 bases and J by 7 bases, leaving 19 bases between them. CDR1 is MNHNS and CDR2 is SASEGT in the germline V gene. This chain's CDR3 is CASSRGQSFGEQYF. CDR3 DNA sequence: TGTGCCAGCAGCAGGGGTCAGTCTTTTGGGGAGCAGTACTTC.

This clone was picked up many times. This chain links TRBV28 with TRBJ1-5; unclear D gene. With 0 bases removed from V and 7 bases from J, the gap between germline ends came to 1 base. CDR1 is MDHEN and CDR2 is SYDVKM in the germline V gene. The CDR3 is 11 residues long. The CDR3 nucleotides are TGTGCCAGCAGTTTATGGCAGCCCCAGCATTTT. This translates into CASSLWQPQHF.

The chain is built from TRBV6-2 or TRBV6-3 and TRBJ2-1, with 11 bases fitting TRBD2. This CDR3 region has 13 residues. The V gene's germline CDR1 is MNHEY and CDR2 SVGEGT. V was clipped by 6 bases and J by 7 bases; unmatched bases: 2. The CDR3 DNA is TGTGCCAGCAGGTGGACTAGCGGGAATGAGCAGTTCTTC. Protein product: CASRWTSGNEQFF.

This clone was counted only a few times. The rearrangement links TRBV6-1 to TRBJ1-1; tentatively, D is TRBD1 (5 bases). V was trimmed by 2 bases and J by 5 bases, leaving 12 bases between them. This CDR3 region has 14 residues. CDR1 is MNHNS and CDR2 is SASEGT in the germline V gene. The CDR3 protein is CASSERGGQTEAFF. For the CDR3, the DNA is TGTGCCAGCAGTGAAAGGGGTGGGCAAACTGAAGCTTTCTTT.

This clone has a handful of counts. CDR3 DNA: TGTGCCAGCAGCCGGGACAGGGCGGCGGGAGATACGCAGTATTTT. It specifies CASSRDRAAGDTQYF. The J gene is TRBJ2-3, the V gene TRBV6-4, with TRBD1 matching over 9 bases. CDR1 MRHNA and CDR2 SNTAGT come from the germline V gene. J was trimmed by 5 bases and V by 6 bases; bases with no gene match: 9. This CDR3 has 15 residues.

This clone was counted a few times. The chain employs TRBV19 and TRBJ2-7; 11 positions match TRBD2. The V segment lost 4 bases and the J segment 6 bases; nucleotides outside the gene matches: 8. Germline loops: CDR1 LNHDA, CDR2 SQIVND (reference sequence). The CDR3 spans 15 residues. CDR3 in amino acids: CASSKGTSGRGEQYF. In DNA, the CDR3 is TGTGCCAGTAGTAAGGGGACTAGCGGCAGGGGCGAGCAGTACTTC.

This clone has a handful of counts. The CDR3 reads CASSLVDSGSSPLHF. The CDR3 nucleotides are TGTGCCAGCAGCTTAGTTGATTCAGGGAGCTCACCCCTCCACTTT. V is TRBV7-8 and J is TRBJ1-6; a weak D match, TRBD1 (5 bases). Germline V gives CDR1 SGHVS, CDR2 FQNEAQ. Trimming took off 1 base at V and 10 bases at J, with 14 bases between the two ends. CDR3 length: 15 residues.

There are many counts of this clone. The chain carries TRBV19 and TRBJ2-1; D gene uncertain. This CDR3 is built from 13 residues. V shed 5 bases and J shed 5 bases, with 10 bases lying between them. Germline loops: CDR1 LNHDA, CDR2 SQIVND (reference sequence). CDR3 sequence (DNA): TGTGCCAGTAGTTTCGCCTGGAACAATGAGCAGTTCTTC. Amino acid sequence: CASSFAWNNEQFF.

This clone was detected many times. J is TRBJ2-1 and V is TRBV5-1; D gene unclear. V lost 3 bases to trimming and J lost 4 bases, with 11 bases between them. CDR3 length equals 14 residues. Germline V gene sequence: CDR1 SGHRS, CDR2 YFSETQ. CDR3 sequence: CASSSLSDYNEQFF. CDR3 DNA sequence: TGCGCCAGCAGCTCCCTGTCCGATTACAATGAGCAGTTCTTC.

This chain uses TRBV30 with TRBJ2-1; D remains unclear. CDR1 GTSNPN and CDR2 SVGIG come from the germline V gene (reference sequence). This CDR3 region has 15 residues. Between the trimmed V and J ends, which lost 1 base and 0 bases, there was a span of 10 bases. The CDR3 DNA reads as TGTGCCTGGAGTGGGAGTAGGGACTCCTACAATGAGCAGTTCTTC. Translated, it gives CAWSGSRDSYNEQFF. The full variable domain, in which reference TRBV30 and TRBJ2-1 provide the parts outside the CDR3, is SQTIHQWPATLVQPVGSPLSLECTVEGTSNPNLYWYRQAAGRGLQLLFYSVGIGQISSEVPQNLSASRPQDRQFILSSKKLLLSDSGFYLCAWSGSRDSYNEQFFGPGTRLTVL.

This clone showed up many times. The CDR3 loop reads CASSVGGGVGIYEQYF. The CDR3 DNA is TGTGCCAGCAGCGTAGGGGGCGGTGTCGGTATATACGAGCAGTACTTC. The J gene is TRBJ2-7, the V gene TRBV9, with a weak D call TRBD1 (5 bases). Trimming pared 0 bases from V and 4 bases from J, leaving 17 bases between. The CDR3 totals 16 residues. The germline V gene has CDR1 SGDLS and CDR2 YYNGEE.

The V and J genes are TRBV4-2 and TRBJ2-5; possible D gene TRBD2, 5 bases. V gave up 2 bases and J gave up 4 bases, with 14 bases separating them. The CDR3 totals 15 residues. CDR1 is LGHNA, CDR2 YNFKEQ, per germline. The CDR3 loop reads CASSQLAGVAETQYF. The CDR3 bases are TGTGCCAGCAGCCAACTAGCTGGAGTTGCAGAGACCCAGTACTTC.

V gene TRBV5-1 combines with J gene TRBJ2-5, with no clear D. The CDR3 has 13 amino acids. Germline values: CDR1 SGHRS, CDR2 YFSETQ. Trimming stripped 0 bases from V and 5 bases from J, with 8 bases between. Here the CDR3 reads CASSLAHGETQYF. The CDR3 coding sequence is TGCGCCAGCAGCTTGGCACATGGGGAGACCCAGTACTTC.